This is a list of T cell receptor beta chains from one sample in a study of blood T cell repertoires in COVID-19. Repertoires were generated with immunoSEQ multiplex PCR, while TCRdb's copy carries only in-frame clones and drops some. The table includes under 300,000 clones, about 83% detected once. The sequencing input was peripheral blood. The receptors were gathered from a man older than 75 with acute or convalescent COVID-19. CDR3s leave out the opening cysteine and the closing phenylalanine or tryptophan. Fields, in order: V gene, J gene, CDR3 protein.

TRBV11-2	TRBJ1-1	ASSLGGGNTEAF
TRBV24-1	TRBJ2-5	ATSDMIAGGETQY
TRBV5-1	TRBJ1-2	ASSSPLTGRRYGYT
TRBV5-1	TRBJ2-7	ASAARGSYEQY
TRBV4-1	TRBJ1-1	ASSQAASLNTEAF
TRBV10-3	TRBJ2-7	AISESAPSGGRDEQY
TRBV29-1	TRBJ2-1	SATGSHNEQF
TRBV4-2	TRBJ2-7	ASRQDSSYEQY
TRBV7-9	TRBJ2-1	ASRRLSTRLKDEQF
TRBV19	TRBJ1-1	ASSPGQGWAEAF
TRBV4-1	TRBJ1-5	ASSQSRGDQPQH
TRBV6-4	TRBJ1-5	ASSPGTDPNQPQH
TRBV19	TRBJ2-7	ASLGGRGGEQY
TRBV29-1	TRBJ2-1	SVFEREALFSRDEQF
TRBV28	TRBJ1-5	ASSLIKGAGNQPQH
TRBV10-1	TRBJ2-7	ASSEYQYEQY
TRBV5-1	TRBJ1-1	ASSLVGQENTEAF
TRBV2	TRBJ2-2	ASSESTGELF
TRBV21-1	TRBJ1-1	ASSKPRYTEAF
TRBV4-2	TRBJ2-3	ASSQDGAGGPTDTQY
TRBV3-1/TRBV3-2	TRBJ2-3	ASSQAGTGGVY
TRBV24-1	TRBJ2-7	ATSDSGTGIGGSYEQY
TRBV18	TRBJ2-5	ASSPTGGLETQY
TRBV7-2	TRBJ2-7	ASRKGGGPYEQY
TRBV28	TRBJ2-1	ASILAGASYNEQF
TRBV3-1/TRBV3-2	TRBJ1-4	ASRFQQETLKELF
TRBV19	TRBJ2-1	ASSPGKGYNEQF
TRBV15	TRBJ2-6	ATSRDQAGANVLT
TRBV5-4	TRBJ2-2	ASSAGQTGELF
TRBV6-1	TRBJ1-5	ASGSGGNQPQH
TRBV5-1	TRBJ2-7	ASGDSSDEQY
TRBV18	TRBJ1-1	ASSPNGDNTEAF
TRBV6-6	TRBJ1-5	ASSPTGQGYSNQPQH
TRBV27	TRBJ1-4	ASRSLKGLNEKLF
TRBV3-1/TRBV3-2	TRBJ1-2	ASSQGQQPYGYT
TRBV5-1	TRBJ2-7	ASSDTGSFLEQY
TRBV28	TRBJ2-6	ASRPGEGLSGANVLT
TRBV6-6	TRBJ1-2	ASSPFSGIRLSDYGYT
TRBV5-5	TRBJ2-7	ASSLGLAGGIYEQY
TRBV29-1	TRBJ1-2	SVGQGYGYT